This T cell receptor beta chain originates from a study of identical twins. Study-wide findings and caveats: The study reached conclusions through statistical analysis that was cross-sectional, not following the same donors. Low generation probability was overrepresented in out-of-frame alpha sequences shared by twins. There is a chance that invariant MAIT and iNKT cells partially muddied zero-insertion analyses.

There are 17 residues in the CDR3. Trimming pared 7 bases from V and 0 bases from J, leaving 21 bases between. In germline, CDR1 is SGHRS, CDR2 YFSETQ. About this clonotype itself: Its antigen is currently unknown.

A universal primer site was incorporated via template switching, and the cDNA contained unique molecular identifiers. MiXCR was run by TCRdb on the 5' RACE reads, yielding one entry per CDR3 protein. The table shows some 500,000 distinct CDR3 sequences, with over 8.5% occurring only once. This sample also appeared in a second study, on yellow fever vaccine responses in identical twins.

The sequenced sample consisted of PBMCs. The sequence derives from a woman aged 18 to 35 in good health. V gene TRBV5-1 combines with J gene TRBJ2-3, with D perhaps assigned TRBD1 or TRBD2 (6 bases each). CDR3 residues: CASRPNPGAFSTDTQYF. The CDR3 region has the DNA TGCGCCAGCCGACCTAATCCGGGGGCCTTTAGCACAGATACGCAGTATTTT. The complete variable domain, with remaining parts taken from reference TRBV5-1 and TRBJ2-3, reads KAGVTQTPRYLIKTRGQQVTLSCSPISGHRSVSWYQQTPGQGLQFLFEYFSETQRNKGNFPGRFSGRQFSNSRSEMNVSTLELGDSALYLCASRPNPGAFSTDTQYFGPGTRLTVL.